Below, 15 T cell receptor beta chains from the same sample are listed, as sequenced in a study of vaccination and CD4 T cells after COVID-19. With the Oncomine TCR Beta short-read assay, DNA from cultured CD4+ T cells was sequenced. MiXCR, applied by TCRdb to the PCR reads, yields one record per CDR3 protein. The table lists around 21,000 distinct CDR3 sequences, around 50% of them singletons. Regarding treatment: roughly 10-day PBMC culture with coronavirus spike peptide pools or control peptides (ViraFEST assay). No cognate antigen is known for these TCRs. Sequenced input: CD4+ T cells from blood, cultured in vitro. The receptors derive from a human donor who had recovered from COVID-19.

This clonotype was found once. This chain links TRBV28 with TRBJ1-1; D unresolved. V gave up 3 bases and J gave up 4 bases, with 9 bases separating them. The germline CDR1 and CDR2 sequences are MDHEN and SYDVKM. CDR3 length equals 13 residues. The CDR3 DNA sequence: TGTGCCAGCAGTTTGGGGTGGGGCACTGAAGCTTTCTTT. It is translated as CASSLGWGTEAFF.

The V call is TRBV24-1, the J call TRBJ1-6, with 8 bases that match TRBD1. With V trimmed by 5 bases and J by 10 bases, 9 bases remained unmatched. The germline CDR1 and CDR2 sequences are KGHDR and SFDVKD. The CDR3 extends over 15 amino acids. The CDR3 sequence: CATSAPGQVLSPLHF. The CDR3 DNA is TGTGCCACCAGTGCTCCGGGACAGGTCCTCTCACCCCTCCACTTT.

This CDR3 reads CASSYAPGQGFLEQYF. The CDR3 DNA reads TGTGCCAGCAGTTACGCACCGGGACAGGGGTTCCTCGAGCAGTACTTC. The chain has TRBV6-5 and TRBJ2-1, with 10 bases identical to TRBD1. The closer fit of TRBJ2-7 to the DNA end suggests the J call may be wrong. Germline CDR1 reads MNHEY; CDR2 reads SVGAGI. This CDR3 spans 16 amino acids.

This sequence joins TRBV7-3 and TRBJ2-6; D is uncertain. Trimming left V 1 base short and J 4 bases short, with 5 bases between. Germline CDR1 is SGHTA and CDR2 is FQGTGA. The CDR3 covers 14 residues. The CDR3 bases are TGTGCCAGCAGCTTAAATACCGGGGCCAACGTCCTGACTTTC. Amino acids: CASSLNTGANVLTF.

The table lists this clonotype with a few counts. The chain combines TRBV7-2 with TRBJ1-2; 8 bases match TRBD1. Germline V CDR1 and CDR2: SGHTA, FQGNSA. Trimming took 3 bases from V and 0 from J; bases not matched to a gene: 3. The CDR3 contains 15 residues. This CDR3 is CASSFLDRANYGYTF. The CDR3 DNA reads TGTGCCAGCAGCTTCCTGGACAGGGCTAACTATGGCTACACCTTC.

CDR3 region: CASSNGRTDTQYF. CDR3 DNA sequence: TGTGCCAGTAGTAATGGGCGCACAGATACGCAGTATTTT. The V gene is TRBV19, the J gene TRBJ2-3; no reliable D call. CDR3 length: 13 residues. V lost 4 bases and J 1 base, leaving 6 bases between the germline ends. The germline CDR1 and CDR2 sequences are LNHDA and SQIVND (reference sequence).

V gene TRBV11-2 combines with J gene TRBJ2-5; D ambiguous. In germline, CDR1 is SGHAT, CDR2 FQNNGV. The V end was cut by 5 bases, the J end by 2 bases, with 9 bases between. This CDR3 region has 13 residues. CDR3 protein: CASSLRMQETQYF. The CDR3 DNA follows: TGTGCCAGCAGCCTCCGGATGCAAGAGACCCAGTACTTC.

This chain joins TRBV28 and TRBJ2-3; perhaps TRBD1 as D (5 bases). This CDR3 region has 14 residues. Trimming removed 2 bases from V and 1 base from J, with 7 bases in between. Per the germline V gene, CDR1 is MDHEN and CDR2 is SYDVKM. The CDR3 sequence: CASSLQGGTDTQYF. The CDR3 nucleotides are TGTGCCAGCAGTTTACAGGGCGGCACAGATACGCAGTATTTT.

The rearrangement joins TRBV28 to TRBJ1-2; 9 bases map to TRBD1. Germline loops: CDR1 MDHEN, CDR2 SYDVKM. The V segment lost 7 bases and the J segment 4 bases; nucleotides outside the gene matches: 7. The length of the CDR3 is 14 residues. CDR3 nucleotides: TGTGCCAGCACACAGGGGGCAAGGGGCTATGGCTACACCTTC. It specifies CASTQGARGYGYTF.

The chain is built from TRBV5-6 and TRBJ1-2, with D tentatively TRBD1 (5 bases). With 0 bases removed from V and 2 bases from J, the gap between germline ends came to 8 bases. Germline V lookup: CDR1 SGHDT, CDR2 YYEEEE. This CDR3 region has 14 residues. CDR3 nucleotides: TGTGCCAGCAGCTTGGGACAGAGAAACTATGGCTACACCTTC. As protein: CASSLGQRNYGYTF.

This clonotype has more than one count but fewer than ten. The rearrangement joins TRBV28 to TRBJ2-5, with TRBD2 matching over 11 bases. J was trimmed by 5 bases and V by 6 bases; bases with no gene match: 11. Germline V gene data show CDR1 as MDHEN and CDR2 as SYDVKM. The CDR3 extends over 16 amino acids. In DNA form, the CDR3 reads TGTGCCAGCAGGGCAAGACTAGCGGGATATCTGGAGACCCAGTACTTC. It encodes CASRARLAGYLETQYF.

This clonotype showed up just a few times. CDR3 loop: CASSSGGSGYTF. The DNA of the CDR3 is TGTGCCAGCAGCTCCGGGGGGTCTGGCTACACCTTC. J is TRBJ1-2 and V is TRBV5-4, with D perhaps TRBD1 (5 bases). The ends were cut back, 3 bases at V and 7 bases at J, with 10 bases in the middle. CDR1 SGHNT and CDR2 YYREEE come from the germline V gene (reference sequence). The CDR3 extends over 12 amino acids. The full variable domain, rest sourced from reference TRBV5-4 and TRBJ1-2, is ETGVTQSPTHLIKTRGQQVTLRCSSQSGHNTVSWYQQALGQGPQFIFQYYREEENGRGNFPPRFSGLQFPNYSSELNVNALELDDSALYLCASSSGGSGYTFGSGTRLTVV.

This chain links TRBV12-3 or TRBV12-4 with TRBJ1-5; the D is unclear. The CDR3 totals 14 residues. The ends were cut back, 6 bases at V and 5 bases at J, with 14 bases in the middle. The DNA of the CDR3 is TGTGCCAGCAGCTCGGCGCGGCGGGATCAGCCCCAGCATTTT. Its translation: CASSSARRDQPQHF.

This sequence joins TRBV10-1 and TRBJ2-1, with D perhaps TRBD1 (6 bases). Germline-derived CDR1 and CDR2 are WNHNN and SYGVQD (reference sequence). The CDR3 is made up of 16 amino acids. Trimming removed 0 bases from V and 2 bases from J, with 11 bases in between. The CDR3 reads CASSESSGAAYNEQFF. The CDR3 DNA reads as TGCGCCAGCAGTGAGTCTTCAGGGGCGGCCTACAATGAGCAGTTCTTC.

The chain combines TRBV5-1 with TRBJ2-5, with D tentatively TRBD1 or TRBD2 (5 bases each). V was pared by 3 bases and J by 5 bases, with 11 bases between. The CDR3 sequence is 13 residues long. From germline, CDR1 is SGHRS and CDR2 YFSETQ. CDR3 region: CASSSHGGETQYF. The CDR3 DNA follows: TGCGCCAGCAGCTCCCATGGGGGTGAGACCCAGTACTTC.